Given below is one T cell receptor (beta chain) in context. The sample originates from a study of neoadjuvant anti-PD-1 for oral cavity cancer. Study information: Most patients had three to four biweekly doses of 3 mg/kg nivolumab before resection. Patients without progression received a fourth nivolumab dose around day 43, then surgical resection on days 50-56.

Blood libraries mostly used roughly 440 ng genomic DNA, six replicates each. Assay used: immunoSEQ multiplex PCR; TCRdb lists only in-frame clones, some missing. The sample has 55,000 to 80,000 clones; approximately 87% are singletons. CDR3 length: 15 amino acids. V was pared by 6 bases and J by 8 bases, with 15 bases of the junction left unmatched. Germline lookup yields CDR1 MNHEY and CDR2 SVGAGI. Time point given: after neoadjuvant nivolumab, at surgical resection. Patients had HPV-negative, locally advanced oral cavity squamous cell carcinoma. V is TRBV6-5 and J is TRBJ1-2; TRBD1 aligns across 7 bases. The clonotype comes from a person between 35 and 79 years old with oral cavity squamous cell carcinoma. Source: PBMCs, taken after nivolumab (anti-PD-1) treatment. The CDR3 sequence: CASRSPSSGGTGYTF. In DNA form, the CDR3 reads TGTGCCAGCAGATCGCCAAGTTCAGGGGGGACCGGCTACACCTTC.